The 32 T cell receptor beta chains in this list originate from one sample, sequenced in a study of naive and memory T cell subsets. The library had UMIs added by 3' ligation of an oligonucleotide to TCR cDNA. Four PCR rounds used nested alpha and beta constant region primers plus the SP2 primer. MiXCR, run by TCRdb on the 5' RACE reads, gives a single entry per CDR3 protein. The sample holds roughly 48,000 distinct CDR3 sequences, approximately 4.5% seen once. These TCRs come from a female donor in good health.

This rearrangement joins TRBV5-4 to TRBJ2-7, with 9 positions matching TRBD2. CDR1 and CDR2 from the germline V gene are SGHNT and YYREEE (reference sequence). V shed 2 bases and J 4 bases; nucleotides not matched to a gene: 10. This CDR3 is 16 amino acids long. CDR3 nucleotide sequence: TGTGCCAGCAGCTTCCGTGGCGGGAGGGGTCGATACGAGCAGTACTTC. Translation gives CASSFRGGRGRYEQYF.

J is TRBJ2-6 and V is TRBV6-6; D is unresolved. The CDR3 is 17 residues long. With 2 bases removed from V and 2 bases from J, the gap between germline ends came to 13 bases. Germline V gives CDR1 MNHNY, CDR2 SVGAGI (reference sequence). CDR3 sequence (DNA): TGTGCCAGCAGTTACAAGCAGGCCGCGGCTGGGGCCAACGTCCTGACTTTC. Translating it yields CASSYKQAAAGANVLTF.

This chain joins TRBV7-2 and TRBJ2-7; the match to TRBD2 covers 9 bases. J lost 1 base, V lost 5 bases, and 6 bases had no gene match. The CDR3 runs 15 residues. The germline V gene encodes CDR1 SGHTA and CDR2 FQGNSA. DNA of the CDR3: TGTGCCAGCAGCCGAGGGACTAGCCGTTCCTACGAGCAGTACTTC. Translation: CASSRGTSRSYEQYF.

This clonotype came up many times. The chain recombines TRBV5-1 with TRBJ1-1; TRBD1 is a possible D gene (5 bases). The CDR3 runs 14 residues. V lost 7 bases and J lost 0, with 13 bases in between. The germline V gene has CDR1 SGHRS and CDR2 YFSETQ. CDR3 amino acids: CASGDGHMNTEAFF. The CDR3 coding sequence is TGCGCCAGCGGGGACGGACATATGAACACTGAAGCTTTCTTT.

There are many counts of this clonotype. The V gene is TRBV6-6, the J gene TRBJ2-2; D remains ambiguous. Trimming pared 5 bases from V and 6 bases from J, leaving 16 bases between. This CDR3 region has 15 residues. Germline CDR1 MNHNY, CDR2 SVGAGI (reference sequence). DNA of the CDR3: TGTGCCAGCAGTCGATCCCCGGCCGGGCCCGGGGAGCTGTTTTTT. Translated: CASSRSPAGPGELFF.

There are many counts of this clonotype. This chain joins TRBV12-5 and TRBJ1-1; the D gene is possibly TRBD1 (6 bases). The ends were cut back, 1 base at V and 5 bases at J, with 8 bases in the middle. CDR1 and CDR2 (germline): LGHNT, FRNRAP. The CDR3 sequence is 13 residues long. CDR3 bases: TGTGCTAGTGGTTTGGACAGGGTGACTGAAGCTTTCTTT. This translates into CASGLDRVTEAFF.

This clonotype was recorded many times. The V and J genes are TRBV7-9 and TRBJ1-1, with TRBD1 identical over 7 bases. V gave up 4 bases and J gave up 0 bases; unmatched junction bases: 11. The germline gives CDR1 SEHNR, CDR2 FQNEAQ (reference sequence). The CDR3 has 17 residues. DNA of the CDR3: TGTGCCAGCAGCTCCCGGGGAAGGGGGCGCATGAACACTGAAGCTTTCTTT. Translation: CASSSRGRGRMNTEAFF.

This clonotype was seen only a few times. The J gene is TRBJ2-1, the V gene TRBV11-3, with 14 bases that match TRBD2. The CDR3 loop spans 17 amino acids. The V gene end was trimmed by 4 bases and the J gene end by 6 bases; junction bases not matched to a gene: 8. Per germline, CDR1 SGHNT and CDR2 YENEEA. The CDR3 spells CASSSGLAGGHGNEQFF. In nucleotides, the CDR3 is TGTGCCAGCAGCTCCGGACTAGCGGGAGGCCACGGCAATGAGCAGTTCTTC.

This clonotype showed up many times. This sequence joins TRBV11-2 and TRBJ1-4; no reliable D call. With 4 bases removed from V and 0 bases from J, the gap between germline ends came to 12 bases. Germline V gene sequence: CDR1 SGHAT, CDR2 FQNNGV. The CDR3 covers 16 residues. This CDR3 reads CASSWERHATNEKLFF. The CDR3 nucleotides are TGTGCCAGCAGCTGGGAGAGACATGCAACTAATGAAAAACTGTTTTTT.

This clonotype occurred many times. This chain links TRBV24-1 with TRBJ1-5; D unclear. The CDR3 is 15 residues long. Trimming took 1 base from V and 7 from J, leaving 13 bases between them. Looked up from germline, CDR1 is KGHDR and CDR2 is SFDVKD. The CDR3 DNA reads TGTGCCACCAGTGATTTAGGCGGACCGGAGCAGCCCCAGCATTTT. Translating gives CATSDLGGPEQPQHF.

This clonotype was counted many times. CDR3 nucleotides: TGTGCCAGCATGCGGGCTCTCTCCTACAATGAGCAGTTCTTC. Its protein product is CASMRALSYNEQFF. The genes are TRBV2 and TRBJ2-1, with D perhaps matching TRBD2 (5 bases). V was pared by 7 bases and J by 0 bases, with 10 bases between. This CDR3 has 14 residues. Germline lookup yields CDR1 SNHLY and CDR2 FYNNEI.

With respect to this clonotype: Possible read error: a much larger clone is one base away. The chain links TRBV12-3 or TRBV12-4 to TRBJ1-5; D perhaps matches TRBD1 (5 bases). The CDR3 has 15 residues. The CDR3 DNA sequence: TGTGCCAGCAGCCTCAGACAGCCTAGCAATCAGCCCCGGCATTTT. Protein sequence: CASSLRQPSNQPRHF.

This clonotype has only a few counts. The V gene is TRBV5-1, the J gene TRBJ2-3, with 10 positions matching TRBD2. The V gene's germline CDR1 is SGHRS and CDR2 YFSETQ. V shed 4 bases and J 4 bases; nucleotides not matched to a gene: 12. This CDR3 comprises 17 residues. The CDR3 region is CASSPGVGLAGADTQYF. The CDR3 DNA reads as TGCGCCAGCAGCCCTGGAGTGGGTCTAGCGGGAGCAGATACGCAGTATTTT.

The chain uses TRBV29-1 and TRBJ1-2; 9 bases agree with TRBD1. V shed 6 bases and J 5 bases; nucleotides not matched to a gene: 4. Per germline, CDR1 SQVTM and CDR2 ANQGSEA. This CDR3 is 12 amino acids long. CDR3 region: CSVNRGPYGYTF. The CDR3 DNA is TGCAGCGTCAACAGGGGGCCGTATGGCTACACCTTC.

This clonotype was observed many times. One end of the junction does not line up with germline, which may come from a read error. V gene TRBV6-6 combines with J gene TRBJ2-7; D unclear. Looked up from germline, CDR1 is MNHNY and CDR2 is SVGAGI (reference sequence). The CDR3 loop spans 11 amino acids. CDR3 DNA: TGTGCCAGCAGTTACTCCGACGAGCAGTACTTC. Translation gives CASSYSDEQYF.

This clonotype was detected many times. The CDR3 reads CASSSQGAEQYF. In DNA form, the CDR3 reads TGCGCCAGCAGCTCTCAGGGGGCTGAGCAGTACTTC. J is TRBJ2-7 and V is TRBV5-1; 8 bases line up with TRBD1. CDR1 and CDR2 (germline): SGHRS, YFSETQ. CDR3 size: 12 residues. Trimming at V came to 3 bases and at J to 7 bases, leaving 3 bases not matched to a gene.

At least ten counts were recorded for this clonotype. The chain couples TRBV12-3 or TRBV12-4 to TRBJ1-6; TRBD1 might be the D (5 bases). The CDR3 runs to 15 residues. V lost 6 bases and J lost 4, with 13 bases in between. This CDR3 is CASSPAGGYNSPLHF. CDR3 nucleotides: TGTGCCAGCAGCCCCGCGGGGGGGTATAATTCACCCCTCCACTTT.

This clonotype has at least ten counts. This sequence joins TRBV6-5 and TRBJ2-1, with 8 bases fitting TRBD2. The germline CDR1 and CDR2 sequences are MNHEY and SVGAGI. V lost 2 bases and J lost 6; bases outside the gene matches: 6. This CDR3 is built from 15 residues. CDR3 sequence (DNA): TGTGCCAGCAGTTACGCGGGACTAGATGTCAATGAGCAGTTCTTC. Protein product: CASSYAGLDVNEQFF.

In this sample, this clonotype turned up a few times. As DNA, the CDR3 is TGTGCCAGTAGTATGCTCCCGGGACTAGCGGGCCCCACCTACGAGCAGTACTTC. As protein: CASSMLPGLAGPTYEQYF. The rearrangement joins TRBV19 to TRBJ2-7; TRBD2 aligns across 12 bases. J gave up 2 bases and V 3 bases, and 11 bases lay outside the gene matches. The CDR3 has 18 residues. Per the germline V gene, CDR1 is LNHDA and CDR2 is SQIVND (reference sequence).

This clonotype was found many times. This rearrangement joins TRBV28 to TRBJ1-2; D is perhaps TRBD1 (5 bases). Germline CDR1 MDHEN, CDR2 SYDVKM. The V and J ends lost 10 bases and 1 base respectively, with 13 bases between them. The CDR3 has 13 amino acids. The DNA of the CDR3 is TGTGCCACCACGGGGACCCTTAACTATGGCTACACCTTC. It translates to CATTGTLNYGYTF.

This clonotype was picked up many times. The chain employs TRBV18 and TRBJ1-2; maybe TRBD1 (5 bases). With 3 bases removed from V and 5 bases from J, the gap between germline ends came to 13 bases. CDR3 length: 14 amino acids. Germline values: CDR1 KGHSH, CDR2 LQKENI. The CDR3: CASSPGQIKYGYTF. The CDR3 region has the DNA TGTGCCAGCTCACCGGGGCAGATAAAATATGGCTACACCTTC.

This clonotype was detected many times. The V call is TRBV19, the J call TRBJ2-3; D not resolved. V was pared by 5 bases and J by 0 bases, with 6 bases between. The CDR3 is 13 amino acids. CDR1 is LNHDA and CDR2 is SQIVND in the germline V gene (reference sequence). CDR3 amino acids: CASSFYSTDTQYF. The CDR3 DNA follows: TGTGCCAGTAGTTTTTATAGCACAGATACGCAGTATTTT.

This clonotype occurred many times. The chain recombines TRBV7-3 with TRBJ2-3; D is uncertain. Germline values: CDR1 SGHTA, CDR2 FQGTGA. The germline V and J ends were trimmed by 2 bases and 4 bases, with 7 bases remaining between them. This CDR3 region has 13 residues. The CDR3 DNA reads as TGTGCCAGCAGCTTATTGGGCCCAGATACGCAGTATTTT. It specifies CASSLLGPDTQYF.

At least ten counts were recorded for this clonotype. This chain joins TRBV18 and TRBJ2-7; the D gene could be TRBD1 or TRBD2 (6 bases each). The CDR3 length is 16 residues. The germline CDR1 and CDR2 sequences are KGHSH and LQKENI. The ends were cut back, 3 bases at V and 2 bases at J, with 17 bases in the middle. The CDR3 nucleotides read TGTGCCAGCTCACCGGATCGGGGGCTCGGTCCCTACGAGCAGTACTTC. This sequence encodes CASSPDRGLGPYEQYF.

About this clonotype: This may be a read error: a much more frequent sequence differs by one nucleotide. V is TRBV10-3 and J is TRBJ1-5; 9 bases agree with TRBD1. The CDR3 totals 12 residues. The germline gives CDR1 ENHRY, CDR2 SYGVKD. Here the CDR3 DNA reads TGTGCCATCGGGACAGGGAGTCAGCCCCAGAATTTT. Protein product: CAIGTGSQPQNF.

The chain couples TRBV28 to TRBJ1-3, with D unclear. V gave up 5 bases and J gave up 0 bases, with 5 bases separating them. Germline V gives CDR1 MDHEN, CDR2 SYDVKM. This CDR3 has 13 amino acids. CDR3 loop: CASSPASGNTIYF. The CDR3 DNA is TGTGCCAGCAGTCCAGCCTCTGGAAACACCATATATTTT.

This clonotype was seen a few times. The chain links TRBV30 to TRBJ2-2, with a possible D match to TRBD1 (5 bases). The CDR3 has 15 amino acids. V was clipped by 0 bases and J by 1 base, with 9 bases between them. Germline-derived CDR1 and CDR2 are GTSNPN and SVGIG (reference sequence). CDR3 sequence reads: CAWSVDSMNTGELFF. In nucleotides, the CDR3 is TGTGCCTGGAGTGTAGACAGTATGAACACCGGGGAGCTGTTTTTT.

Ten or more counts support this clonotype. The chain employs TRBV20-1 and TRBJ2-7, with 11 bases fitting TRBD1. With 5 bases clipped from V and 4 bases from J, the junction kept 10 bases outside the gene matches. The germline CDR1 and CDR2 sequences are DFQATT and SNEGSKA (reference sequence). The CDR3 totals 15 residues. Here the CDR3 DNA reads TGCAGTGCTCCCACTAGGGACAGGGGGACATACGAGCAGTACTTC. It yields the protein CSAPTRDRGTYEQYF.

This clonotype is a singleton in its sample. With a much larger clone just one base away, this may be a read error. The chain is built from TRBV2 and TRBJ2-3, with D maybe TRBD2 (7 bases). Germline V lookup: CDR1 SNHLY, CDR2 FYNNEI. This CDR3 has 17 residues. The CDR3 DNA reads as TGTGCCAACAGTGAAGCGGGGAGTCACAGGGTTGCAGATACGCAGTATTTT. Residues: CANSEAGSHRVADTQYF.

This clonotype has at least ten counts. V usage is TRBV10-3 and J usage is TRBJ2-1, with D possibly being TRBD2 (8 bases). CDR3 length equals 20 residues. Deletions cut 4 bases from V and 0 bases from J, with 25 bases between. Germline assignment: CDR1 ENHRY and CDR2 SYGVKD. The chain's CDR3 is CAISVSQRREGASSYNEQFF. CDR3 DNA: TGTGCCATCAGTGTTTCTCAGAGACGGGAGGGGGCGAGCTCCTACAATGAGCAGTTCTTC.

This clonotype was counted a few times. At one end the junction does not follow the germline gene, possibly because of a read error. This rearrangement joins TRBV7-8 to TRBJ1-2; TRBD1 agrees at 8 bases. Germline V gene lookup returns CDR1 SGHVS and CDR2 FQNEAQ. This CDR3 comprises 16 residues. The CDR3 DNA is TGTGCCAGCAGCTCCAGGGGGCGAAGCCTAATTTATGGCGACACCTTC. Translating it yields CASSSRGRSLIYGDTF. Complete variable domain (other parts from reference TRBV7-8 and TRBJ1-2): GAGVSQSPRYKVAKRGQDVALRCDPISGHVSLFWYQQALGQGPEFLTYFQNEAQLDKSGLPSDRFFAERPEGSVSTLKIQRTQQEDSAVYLCASSSRGRSLIYGDTFGSGTRLTVV.

In this sample, this clonotype turned up many times. The genes are TRBV9 and TRBJ1-2; D is undetermined. Trimming removed 3 bases at V and 4 bases at J, with 13 bases between. The CDR3 covers 14 residues. Germline V lookup: CDR1 SGDLS, CDR2 YYNGEE. CDR3 coding DNA: TGTGCCAGCAGCGGAAGTTTTGGGTTCTATGGCTACACCTTC. Its protein product is CASSGSFGFYGYTF.